This TCR beta chain was found in a study of blood T cell repertoires in COVID-19. Study as a whole: Sites across the United States, Italy and Spain contributed samples from acute and convalescent COVID-19. Nucleic acid was either cDNA or gDNA, and it came from T cells, B-cell-depleted T cells, or PBMCs.

Trimming left V 6 bases short and J 5 bases short, with 12 bases between. CDR1 is KGHDR, CDR2 SFDVKD, per germline. The CDR3 covers 13 residues. This clone was picked up one time. In the original workflow: Reference gene primer amplification gave nucleated cell count estimates. Assay: immunoSEQ multiplex PCR; the TCRdb copy retains only in-frame clones and omits some. The V and J calls and clone size are taken from that table; D and trimming were inferred from the DNA. The table has about 270,000 clones, roughly 86% seen once; the top ten hold about 8.6%. The source of this sequence is a man aged 35-49 years with active or convalescent COVID-19. Source material: peripheral blood. The chain is built from TRBV24-1 and TRBJ2-5, with D perhaps matching TRBD1 (5 bases). CDR3 bases: TGTGCCACCAGTAGCCCCTCAGGGGAGACCCAGTACTTC. This sequence encodes CATSSPSGETQYF.